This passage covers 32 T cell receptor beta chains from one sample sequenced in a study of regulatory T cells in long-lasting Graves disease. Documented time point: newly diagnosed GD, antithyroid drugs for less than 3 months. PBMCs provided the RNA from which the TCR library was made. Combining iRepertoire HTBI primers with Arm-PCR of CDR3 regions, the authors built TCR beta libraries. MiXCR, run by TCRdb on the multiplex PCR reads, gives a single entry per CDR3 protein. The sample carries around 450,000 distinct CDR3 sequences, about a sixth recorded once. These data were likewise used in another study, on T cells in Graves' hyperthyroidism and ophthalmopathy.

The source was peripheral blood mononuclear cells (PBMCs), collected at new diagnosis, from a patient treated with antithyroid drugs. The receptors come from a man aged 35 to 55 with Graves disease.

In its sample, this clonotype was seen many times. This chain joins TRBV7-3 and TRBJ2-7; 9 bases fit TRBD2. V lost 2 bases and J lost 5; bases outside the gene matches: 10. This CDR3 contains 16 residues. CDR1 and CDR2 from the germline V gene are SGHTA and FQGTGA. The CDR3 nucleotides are TGTGCCAGCAGCTTATATAGCCTAGCGGGAATGGACGAGCAGTACTTC. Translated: CASSLYSLAGMDEQYF. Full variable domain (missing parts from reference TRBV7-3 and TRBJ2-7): GAGVSQTPSNKVTEKGKYVELRCDPISGHTALYWYRQSLGQGPEFLIYFQGTGAADDSGLPNDRFFAVRPEGSVSTLKIQRTERGDSAVYLCASSLYSLAGMDEQYFGPGTRLTVT.

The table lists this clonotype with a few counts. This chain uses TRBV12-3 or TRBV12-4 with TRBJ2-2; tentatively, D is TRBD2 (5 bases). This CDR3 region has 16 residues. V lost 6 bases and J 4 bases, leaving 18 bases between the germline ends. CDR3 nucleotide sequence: TGTGCCAGCAGGACGAGACTAAGAGAGAGCACCGGGGAGCTGTTTTTT. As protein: CASRTRLRESTGELFF.

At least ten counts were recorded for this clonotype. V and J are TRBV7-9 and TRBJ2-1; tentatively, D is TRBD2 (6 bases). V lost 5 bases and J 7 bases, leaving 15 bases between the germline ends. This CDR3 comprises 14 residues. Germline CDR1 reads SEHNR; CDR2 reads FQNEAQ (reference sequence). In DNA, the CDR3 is TGTGCCAGCAGCGCCGGGACTTCTAGGAATGAGCAGTTCTTC. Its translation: CASSAGTSRNEQFF.

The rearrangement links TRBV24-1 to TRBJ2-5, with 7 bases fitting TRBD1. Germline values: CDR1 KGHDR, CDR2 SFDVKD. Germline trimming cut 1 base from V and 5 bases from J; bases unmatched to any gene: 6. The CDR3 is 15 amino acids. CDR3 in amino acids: CATSDFTGAGETQYF. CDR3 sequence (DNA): TGTGCCACCAGTGATTTCACAGGGGCCGGGGAGACCCAGTACTTC.

In DNA, the CDR3 is TGTGCCAGCAATTTGGCTAGCGGACCTTCTGAGCAGTACGTC. Amino acid sequence: CASNLASGPSEQYV. The chain couples TRBV2 to TRBJ2-7, with 7 nucleotides matching TRBD2. Germline CDR1 is SNHLY and CDR2 is FYNNEI. V lost 7 bases to trimming and J lost 7 bases; unmatched junction nucleotides: 13. This CDR3 has 14 residues.

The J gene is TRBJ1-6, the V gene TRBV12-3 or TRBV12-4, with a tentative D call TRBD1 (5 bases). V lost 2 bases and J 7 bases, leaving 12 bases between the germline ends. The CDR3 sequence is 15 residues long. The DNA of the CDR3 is TGTGCCAGCAGTTTACGGGACGGATCCAATTCACCCCTCCACTTT. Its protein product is CASSLRDGSNSPLHF.

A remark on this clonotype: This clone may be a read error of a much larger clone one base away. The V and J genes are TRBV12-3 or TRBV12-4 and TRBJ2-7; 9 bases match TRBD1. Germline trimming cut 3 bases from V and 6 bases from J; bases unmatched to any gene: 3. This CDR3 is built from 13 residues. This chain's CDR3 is CASSFGTGIEQYF. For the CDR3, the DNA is TGTGCCAGCAGTTTCGGGACAGGGATCGAGCAGTACTTC.

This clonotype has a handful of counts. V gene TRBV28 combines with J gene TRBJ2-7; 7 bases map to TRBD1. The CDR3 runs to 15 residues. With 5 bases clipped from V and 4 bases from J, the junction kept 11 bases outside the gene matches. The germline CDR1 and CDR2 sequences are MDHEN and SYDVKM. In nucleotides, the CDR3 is TGTGCCAGCAGTCCACAGGGGTTGGGGGTTTACGAGCAGTACTTC. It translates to CASSPQGLGVYEQYF.

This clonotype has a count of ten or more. The CDR3 loop reads CASRKTGPGEQFF. The CDR3 nucleotides are TGTGCCAGCAGAAAGACAGGGCCGGGTGAGCAGTTCTTC. The chain joins TRBV2 to TRBJ2-1; TRBD1 matches 7 bases. The V gene's germline CDR1 is SNHLY and CDR2 FYNNEI. The junction had 8 bases not matched to a gene; V was cut back by 6 bases and J by 9 bases. This CDR3 is 13 amino acids long.

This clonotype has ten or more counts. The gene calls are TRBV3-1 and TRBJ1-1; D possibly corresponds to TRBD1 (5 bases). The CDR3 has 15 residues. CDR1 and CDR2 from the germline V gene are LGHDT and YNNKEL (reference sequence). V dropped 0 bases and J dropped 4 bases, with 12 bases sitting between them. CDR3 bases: TGTGCCAGCAGCCAAGAGCCCACGGGGGGCACTGAAGCTTTCTTT. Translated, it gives CASSQEPTGGTEAFF.

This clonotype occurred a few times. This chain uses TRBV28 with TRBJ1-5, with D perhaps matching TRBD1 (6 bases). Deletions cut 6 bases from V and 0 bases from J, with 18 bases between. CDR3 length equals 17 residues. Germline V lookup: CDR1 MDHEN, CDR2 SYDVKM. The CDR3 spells CASRLQGVLYSNQPQHF. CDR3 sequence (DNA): TGTGCCAGCAGGTTACAGGGCGTCCTTTATAGCAATCAGCCCCAGCATTTT.

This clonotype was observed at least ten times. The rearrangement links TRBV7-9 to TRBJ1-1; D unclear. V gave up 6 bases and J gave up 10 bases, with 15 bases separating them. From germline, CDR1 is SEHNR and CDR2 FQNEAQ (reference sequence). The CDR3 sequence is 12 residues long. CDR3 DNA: TGTGCCAGCAGATCCGGCAGACTTGGAGCTTTCTTT. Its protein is CASRSGRLGAFF.

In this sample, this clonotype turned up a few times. The CDR3 region is CATSDLEEPGNTIYF. DNA of the CDR3: TGTGCCACCAGTGATTTGGAGGAACCTGGAAACACCATATATTTT. The genes are TRBV24-1 and TRBJ1-3, with D unresolved. The V end was cut by 0 bases, the J end by 2 bases, with 7 bases between. The length of the CDR3 is 15 residues. Germline lookup yields CDR1 KGHDR and CDR2 SFDVKD.

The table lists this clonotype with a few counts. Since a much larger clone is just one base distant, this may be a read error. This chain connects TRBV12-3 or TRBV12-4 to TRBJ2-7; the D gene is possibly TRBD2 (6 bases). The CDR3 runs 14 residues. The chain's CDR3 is CASSLLADSYEQCF. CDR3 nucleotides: TGTGCCAGCAGTTTATTAGCGGATTCCTACGAGCAGTGCTTC.

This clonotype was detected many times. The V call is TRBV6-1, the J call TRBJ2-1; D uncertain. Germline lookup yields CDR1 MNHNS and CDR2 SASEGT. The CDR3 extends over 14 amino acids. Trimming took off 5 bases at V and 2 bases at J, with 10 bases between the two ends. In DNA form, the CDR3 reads TGTGCCAGCAGTCTAACCCAGACCTACAATGAGCAGTTCTTC. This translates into CASSLTQTYNEQFF.

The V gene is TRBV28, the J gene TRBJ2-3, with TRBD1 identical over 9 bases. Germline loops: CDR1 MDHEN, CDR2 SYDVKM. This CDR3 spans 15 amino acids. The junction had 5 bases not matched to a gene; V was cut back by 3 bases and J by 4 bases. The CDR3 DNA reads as TGTGCCAGCAGTTTCCGGGACAGGGATTCAGATACGCAGTATTTT. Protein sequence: CASSFRDRDSDTQYF.

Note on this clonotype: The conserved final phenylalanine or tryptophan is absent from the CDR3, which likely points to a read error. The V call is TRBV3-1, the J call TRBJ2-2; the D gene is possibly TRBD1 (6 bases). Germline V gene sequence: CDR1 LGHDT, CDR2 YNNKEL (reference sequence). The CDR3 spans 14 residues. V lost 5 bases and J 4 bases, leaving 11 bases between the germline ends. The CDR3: CASSSGQPTGELFL. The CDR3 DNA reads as TGTGCCAGCAGCTCGGGACAACCCACCGGGGAGCTGTTTCTT.

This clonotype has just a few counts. Written as DNA, the CDR3 is TGTGCCAGCAGTTACCCTGTAGCGGGGGGCTACGAGCAGTACTTC. This gives the protein CASSYPVAGGYEQYF. J is TRBJ2-7 and V is TRBV6-2 or TRBV6-3, with 10 bases identical to TRBD2. This CDR3 has 15 amino acids. Germline V CDR1 and CDR2: MNHEY, SVGEGT. Trimming at V came to 2 bases and at J to 3 bases, leaving 4 bases not matched to a gene.

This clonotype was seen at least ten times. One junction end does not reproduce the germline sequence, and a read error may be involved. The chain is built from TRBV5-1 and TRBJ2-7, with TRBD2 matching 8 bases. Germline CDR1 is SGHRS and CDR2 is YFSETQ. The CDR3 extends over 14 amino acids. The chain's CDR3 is CASSLSGSSYEQYF. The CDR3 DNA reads TGTGCCAGCAGCTTGAGCGGGAGCTCCTACGAGCAGTACTTC.

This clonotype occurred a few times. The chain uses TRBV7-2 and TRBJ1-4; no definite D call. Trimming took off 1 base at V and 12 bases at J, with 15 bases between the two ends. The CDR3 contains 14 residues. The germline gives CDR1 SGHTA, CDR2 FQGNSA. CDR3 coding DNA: TGTGCCAGCAGCTTAGATACCCGGAACGGCCAACTGTTTTTT. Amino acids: CASSLDTRNGQLFF. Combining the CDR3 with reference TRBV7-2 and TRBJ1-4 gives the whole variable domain GAGVSQSPSNKVTEKGKDVELRCDPISGHTALYWYRQSLGQGLEFLIYFQGNSAPDKSGLPSDRFSAERTGGSVSTLTIQRTQQEDSAVYLCASSLDTRNGQLFFGSGTQLSVL.

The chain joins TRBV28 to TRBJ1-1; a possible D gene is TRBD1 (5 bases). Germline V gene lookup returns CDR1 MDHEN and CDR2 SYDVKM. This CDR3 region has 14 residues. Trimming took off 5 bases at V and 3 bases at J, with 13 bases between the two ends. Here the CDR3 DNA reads TGTGCCAGCAGTCGGCAGGGAGGCCACACTGAAGCTTTCTTT. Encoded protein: CASSRQGGHTEAFF.

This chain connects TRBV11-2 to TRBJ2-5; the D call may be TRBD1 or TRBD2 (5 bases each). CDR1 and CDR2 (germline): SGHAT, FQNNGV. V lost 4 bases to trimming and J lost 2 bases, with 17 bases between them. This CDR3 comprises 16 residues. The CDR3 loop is CASSSPPGRPQETQYF. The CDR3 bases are TGTGCCAGCAGCTCACCTCCGGGACGTCCGCAAGAGACCCAGTACTTC.

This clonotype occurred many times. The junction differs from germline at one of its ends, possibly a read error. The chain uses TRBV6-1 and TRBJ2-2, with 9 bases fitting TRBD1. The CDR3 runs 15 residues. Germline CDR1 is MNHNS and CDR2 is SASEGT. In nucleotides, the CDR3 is TGCGCCAGCAGTGAGGGACAGGGTTTCGCCGGGGAGCTGTTTTTT. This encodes CASSEGQGFAGELFF.

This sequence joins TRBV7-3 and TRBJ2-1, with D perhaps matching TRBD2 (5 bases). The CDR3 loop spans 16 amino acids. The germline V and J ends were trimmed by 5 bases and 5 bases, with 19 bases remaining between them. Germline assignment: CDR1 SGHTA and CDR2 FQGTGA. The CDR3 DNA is TGTGCCAGCAGCCCCACCCCCGCTCGGAGGCACAATGAGCAGTTCTTC. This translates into CASSPTPARRHNEQFF.

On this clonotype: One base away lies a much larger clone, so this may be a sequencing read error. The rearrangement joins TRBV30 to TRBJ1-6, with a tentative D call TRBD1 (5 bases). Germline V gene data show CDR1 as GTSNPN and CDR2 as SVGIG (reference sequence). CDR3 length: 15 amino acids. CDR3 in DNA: TGTGCCCGGAGCCCCACGGGGGGGTGGGATTCACCCCTCCACTTT. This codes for CARSPTGGWDSPLHF.

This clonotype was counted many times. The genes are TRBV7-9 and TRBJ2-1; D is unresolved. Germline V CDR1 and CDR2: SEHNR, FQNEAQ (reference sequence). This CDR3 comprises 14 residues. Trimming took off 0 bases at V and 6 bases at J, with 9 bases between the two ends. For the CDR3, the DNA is TGTGCCAGCAGCTTAGCCTTATTAAGCAATGAGCAGTTCTTC. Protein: CASSLALLSNEQFF.

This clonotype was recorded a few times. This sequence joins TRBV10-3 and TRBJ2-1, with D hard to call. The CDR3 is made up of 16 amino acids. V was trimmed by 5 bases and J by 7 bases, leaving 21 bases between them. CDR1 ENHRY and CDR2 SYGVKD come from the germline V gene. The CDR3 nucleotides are TGTGCCATCAGTCCCCCAGGCTCCACGGAGAGGAATGAGCAGTTCTTC. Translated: CAISPPGSTERNEQFF.

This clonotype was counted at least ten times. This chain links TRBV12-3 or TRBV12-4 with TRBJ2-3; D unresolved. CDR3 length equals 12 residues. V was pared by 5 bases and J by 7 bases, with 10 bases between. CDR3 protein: CASSRTVNTQYF. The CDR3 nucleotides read TGTGCCAGCAGTCGTACAGTCAATACGCAGTATTTT.

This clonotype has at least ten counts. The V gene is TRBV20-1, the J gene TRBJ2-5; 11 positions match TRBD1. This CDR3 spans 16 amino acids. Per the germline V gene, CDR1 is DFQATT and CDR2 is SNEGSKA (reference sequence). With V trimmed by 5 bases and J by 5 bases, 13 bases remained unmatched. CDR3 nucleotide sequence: TGCAGTGCTGCGGCCCGGACAGGGGGCTGGAGGGAGACCCAGTACTTC. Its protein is CSAAARTGGWRETQYF.

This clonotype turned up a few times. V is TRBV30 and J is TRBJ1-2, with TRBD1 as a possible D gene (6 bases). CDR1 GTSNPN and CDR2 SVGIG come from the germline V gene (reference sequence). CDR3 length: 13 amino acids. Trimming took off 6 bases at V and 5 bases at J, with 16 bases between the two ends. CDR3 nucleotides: TGTGCCTGTAACAGGGTTGGCTCGTATGGCTACACCTTC. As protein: CACNRVGSYGYTF. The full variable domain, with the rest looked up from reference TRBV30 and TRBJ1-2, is SQTIHQWPATLVQPVGSPLSLECTVEGTSNPNLYWYRQAAGRGLQLLFYSVGIGQISSEVPQNLSASRPQDRQFILSSKKLLLSDSGFYLCACNRVGSYGYTFGSGTRLTVV.

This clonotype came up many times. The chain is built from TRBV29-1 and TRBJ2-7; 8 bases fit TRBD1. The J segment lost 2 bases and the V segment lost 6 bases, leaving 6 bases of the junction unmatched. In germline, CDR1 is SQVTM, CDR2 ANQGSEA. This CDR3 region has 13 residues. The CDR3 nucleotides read TGCAGCGTCAGACAGGGGAGCGCCTACGAGCAGTACTTC. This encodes CSVRQGSAYEQYF.

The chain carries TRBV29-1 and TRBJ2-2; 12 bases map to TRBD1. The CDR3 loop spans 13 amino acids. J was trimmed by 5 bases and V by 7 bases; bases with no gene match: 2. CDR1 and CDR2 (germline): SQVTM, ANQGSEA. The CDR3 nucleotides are TGCAGCGCGGGACAGGGGGCTACCGGGGAGCTGTTTTTT. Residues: CSAGQGATGELFF.